The entry below describes one T cell receptor beta chain. These data belong to a study of cytomegalovirus exposure and HLA in healthy donors. The V end was cut by 0 bases, the J end by 5 bases, with 7 bases between. Germline CDR1 MNHNS, CDR2 SASEGT. This CDR3 contains 13 residues. 60 Vbeta and 13 Jbeta primers were used in PCR. The protocol was immunoSEQ multiplex PCR, while the TCRdb copy is restricted to in-frame clones and leaves out a portion. The sample shows some 130,000 clones, approximately 71% of them seen only once. This receptor was taken from a man aged 30 to 39 in good health and CMV-seronegative. The chain has TRBV6-1 and TRBJ2-5; D not certain. The sequenced sample was PBMCs. DNA of the CDR3: TGTGCCAGCAGTGAAGCGAGTTTTGAGACCCAGTACTTC. Translated: CASSEASFETQYF.